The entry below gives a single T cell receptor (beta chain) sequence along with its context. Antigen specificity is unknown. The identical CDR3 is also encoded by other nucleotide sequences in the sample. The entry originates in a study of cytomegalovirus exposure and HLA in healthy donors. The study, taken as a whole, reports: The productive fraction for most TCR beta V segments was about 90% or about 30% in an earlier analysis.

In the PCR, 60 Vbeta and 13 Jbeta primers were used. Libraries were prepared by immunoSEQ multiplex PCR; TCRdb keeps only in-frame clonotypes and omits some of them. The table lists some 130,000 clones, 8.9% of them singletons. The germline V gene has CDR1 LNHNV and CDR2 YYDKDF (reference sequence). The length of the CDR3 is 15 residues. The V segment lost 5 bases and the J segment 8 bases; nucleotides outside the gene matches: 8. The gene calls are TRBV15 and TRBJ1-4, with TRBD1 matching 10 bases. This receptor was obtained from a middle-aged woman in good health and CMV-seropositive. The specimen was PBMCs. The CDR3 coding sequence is TGTGCCACCAGCCGCCGACAGGGGGCAAAAGAAAAACTGTTTTTT. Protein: CATSRRQGAKEKLFF.